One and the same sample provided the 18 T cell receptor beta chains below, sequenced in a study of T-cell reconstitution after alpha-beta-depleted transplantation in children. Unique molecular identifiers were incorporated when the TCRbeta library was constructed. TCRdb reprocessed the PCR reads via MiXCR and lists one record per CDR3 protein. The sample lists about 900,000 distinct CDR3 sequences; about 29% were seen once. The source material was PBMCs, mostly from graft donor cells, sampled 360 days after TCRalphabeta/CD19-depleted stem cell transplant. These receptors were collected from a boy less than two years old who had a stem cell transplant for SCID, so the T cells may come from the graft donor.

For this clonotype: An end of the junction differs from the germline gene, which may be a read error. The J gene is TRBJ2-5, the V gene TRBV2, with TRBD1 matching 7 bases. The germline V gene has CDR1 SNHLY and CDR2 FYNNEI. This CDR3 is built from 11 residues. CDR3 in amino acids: CASTEQGKKYF. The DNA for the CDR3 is TGTGCCAGCACTGAACAGGGGAAAAAGTACTTC.

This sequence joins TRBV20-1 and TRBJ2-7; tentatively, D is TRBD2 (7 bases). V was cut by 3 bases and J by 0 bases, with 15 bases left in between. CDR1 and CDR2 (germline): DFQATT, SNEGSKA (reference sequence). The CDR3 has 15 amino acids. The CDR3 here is CSASRRGGHSYEQYF. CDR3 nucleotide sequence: TGCAGTGCTAGTAGGCGCGGGGGCCACTCCTACGAGCAGTACTTC.

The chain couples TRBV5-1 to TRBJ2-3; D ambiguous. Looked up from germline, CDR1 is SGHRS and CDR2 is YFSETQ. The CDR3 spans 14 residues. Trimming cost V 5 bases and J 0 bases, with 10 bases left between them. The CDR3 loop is CASRESFSTDTQYF. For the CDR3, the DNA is TGCGCCAGCAGAGAGTCTTTCAGCACAGATACGCAGTATTTT.

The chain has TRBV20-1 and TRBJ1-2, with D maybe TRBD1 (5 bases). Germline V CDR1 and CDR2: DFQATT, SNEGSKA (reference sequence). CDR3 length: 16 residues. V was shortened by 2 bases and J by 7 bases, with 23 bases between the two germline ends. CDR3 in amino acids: CSARPPGTASQGGYTF. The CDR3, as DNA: TGCAGTGCTAGACCCCCGGGAACAGCCTCCCAGGGTGGCTACACCTTC.

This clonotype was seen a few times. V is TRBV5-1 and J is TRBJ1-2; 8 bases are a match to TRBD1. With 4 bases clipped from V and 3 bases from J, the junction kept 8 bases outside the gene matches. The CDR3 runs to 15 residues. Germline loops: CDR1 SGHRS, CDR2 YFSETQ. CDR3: CASSTGQATHYGYTF. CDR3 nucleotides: TGCGCCAGCAGCACGGGACAGGCGACCCACTATGGCTACACCTTC.

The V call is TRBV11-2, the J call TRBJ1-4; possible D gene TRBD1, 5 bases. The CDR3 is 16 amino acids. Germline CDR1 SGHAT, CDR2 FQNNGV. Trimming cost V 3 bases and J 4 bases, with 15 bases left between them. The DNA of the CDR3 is TGTGCCAGCAGCTTTCTAAGGCAGGGCCTTAATGAAAAACTGTTTTTT. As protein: CASSFLRQGLNEKLFF.

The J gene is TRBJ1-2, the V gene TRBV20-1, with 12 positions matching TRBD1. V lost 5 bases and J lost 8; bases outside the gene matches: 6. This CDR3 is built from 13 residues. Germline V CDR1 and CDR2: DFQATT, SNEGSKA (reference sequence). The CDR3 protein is CSAGEGQGAGYTF. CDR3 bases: TGCAGTGCTGGGGAGGGACAGGGGGCAGGCTACACCTTC.

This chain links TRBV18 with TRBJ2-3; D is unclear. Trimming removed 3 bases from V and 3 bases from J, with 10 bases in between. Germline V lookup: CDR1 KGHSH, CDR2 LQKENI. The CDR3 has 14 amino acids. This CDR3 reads CASSPSVETDTQYF. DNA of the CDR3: TGTGCCAGCTCACCGTCCGTAGAAACAGATACGCAGTATTTT.

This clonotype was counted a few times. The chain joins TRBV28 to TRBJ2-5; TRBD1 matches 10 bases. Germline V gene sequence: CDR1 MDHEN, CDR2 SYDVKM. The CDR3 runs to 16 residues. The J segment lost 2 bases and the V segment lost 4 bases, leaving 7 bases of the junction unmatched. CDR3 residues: CASSSPGTGEQETQYF. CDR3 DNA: TGTGCCAGCAGTTCCCCCGGGACAGGGGAGCAAGAGACCCAGTACTTC.

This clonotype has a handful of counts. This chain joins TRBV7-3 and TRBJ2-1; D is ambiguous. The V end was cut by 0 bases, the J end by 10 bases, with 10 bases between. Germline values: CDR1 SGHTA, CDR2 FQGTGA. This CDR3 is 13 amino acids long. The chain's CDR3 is CASSLTFPAEQFF. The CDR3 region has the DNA TGTGCCAGCAGCTTAACCTTTCCGGCCGAGCAGTTCTTC.

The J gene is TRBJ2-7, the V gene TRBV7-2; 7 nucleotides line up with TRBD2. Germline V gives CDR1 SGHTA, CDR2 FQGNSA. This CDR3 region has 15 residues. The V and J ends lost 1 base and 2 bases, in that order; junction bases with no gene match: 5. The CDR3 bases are TGTGCCAGCAGCTTAGGGTCTAGCGGCCCCTACGAGCAGTACTTC. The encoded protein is CASSLGSSGPYEQYF.

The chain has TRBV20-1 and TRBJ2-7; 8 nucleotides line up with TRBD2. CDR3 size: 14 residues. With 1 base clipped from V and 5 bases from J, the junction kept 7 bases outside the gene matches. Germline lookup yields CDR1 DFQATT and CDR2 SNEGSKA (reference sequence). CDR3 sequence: CSARGSGGADEQYF. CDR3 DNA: TGCAGTGCTAGAGGATCCGGGGGGGCCGACGAGCAGTACTTC.

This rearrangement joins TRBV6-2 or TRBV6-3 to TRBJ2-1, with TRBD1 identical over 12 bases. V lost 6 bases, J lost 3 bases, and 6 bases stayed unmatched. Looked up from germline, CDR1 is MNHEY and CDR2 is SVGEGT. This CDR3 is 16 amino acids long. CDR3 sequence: CASSPGTGGFYNEQFF. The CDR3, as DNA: TGTGCCAGCAGCCCCGGGACAGGGGGCTTCTACAATGAGCAGTTCTTC.

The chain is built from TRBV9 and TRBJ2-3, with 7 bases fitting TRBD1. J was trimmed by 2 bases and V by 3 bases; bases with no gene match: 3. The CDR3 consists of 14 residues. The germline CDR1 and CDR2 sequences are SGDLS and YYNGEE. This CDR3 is CASSAGGATDTQYF. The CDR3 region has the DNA TGTGCCAGCAGCGCAGGGGGTGCCACAGATACGCAGTATTTT.

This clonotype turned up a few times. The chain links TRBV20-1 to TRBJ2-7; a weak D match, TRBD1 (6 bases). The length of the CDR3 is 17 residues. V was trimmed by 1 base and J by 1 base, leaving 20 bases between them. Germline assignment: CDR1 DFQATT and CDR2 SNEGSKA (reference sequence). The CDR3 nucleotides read TGCAGTGCTAGAGGCTCCCCCTACGGGACATATTCCTACGAGCAGTACTTC. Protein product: CSARGSPYGTYSYEQYF.

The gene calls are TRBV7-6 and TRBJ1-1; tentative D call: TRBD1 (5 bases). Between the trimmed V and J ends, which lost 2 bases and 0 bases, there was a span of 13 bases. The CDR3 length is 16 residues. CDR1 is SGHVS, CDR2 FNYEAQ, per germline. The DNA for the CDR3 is TGTGCCAGCAGCTTAAGGGCTCAGGACATGAACACTGAAGCTTTCTTT. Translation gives CASSLRAQDMNTEAFF.

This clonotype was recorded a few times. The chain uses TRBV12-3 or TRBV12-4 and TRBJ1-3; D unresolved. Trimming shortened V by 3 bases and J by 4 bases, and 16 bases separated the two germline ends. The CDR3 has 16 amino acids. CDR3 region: CASSLAGVARGNTIYF. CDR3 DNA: TGTGCCAGCAGTTTGGCCGGGGTCGCGCGAGGAAACACCATATATTTT.

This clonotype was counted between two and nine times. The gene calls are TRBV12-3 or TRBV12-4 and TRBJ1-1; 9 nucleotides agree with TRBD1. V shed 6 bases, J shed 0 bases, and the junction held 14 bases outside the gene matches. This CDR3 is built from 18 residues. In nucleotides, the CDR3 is TGTGCCAGCAGCCCGAGGGGACAGGGTCACCCCTTGAACACTGAAGCTTTCTTT. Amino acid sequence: CASSPRGQGHPLNTEAFF.